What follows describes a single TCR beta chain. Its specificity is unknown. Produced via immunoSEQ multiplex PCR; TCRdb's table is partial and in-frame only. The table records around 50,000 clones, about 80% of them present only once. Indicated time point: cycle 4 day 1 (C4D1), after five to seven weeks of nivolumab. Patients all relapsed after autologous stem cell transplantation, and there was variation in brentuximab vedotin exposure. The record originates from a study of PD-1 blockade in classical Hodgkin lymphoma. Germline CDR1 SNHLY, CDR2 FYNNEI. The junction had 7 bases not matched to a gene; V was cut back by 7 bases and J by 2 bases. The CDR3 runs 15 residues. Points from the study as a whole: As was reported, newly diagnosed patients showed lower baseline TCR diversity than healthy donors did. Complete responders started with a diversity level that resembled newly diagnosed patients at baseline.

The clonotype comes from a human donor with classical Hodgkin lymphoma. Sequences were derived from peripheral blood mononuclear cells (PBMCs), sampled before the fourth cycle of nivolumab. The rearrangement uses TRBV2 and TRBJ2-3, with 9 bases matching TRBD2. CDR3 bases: TGTGCCAGCAATCAACGGACTAGCGCCACAGATACGCAGTATTTT. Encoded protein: CASNQRTSATDTQYF.